The rows below give T cell receptor beta chains drawn from one sample of a study of T cells after posttransplantation cyclophosphamide. Sequencing used immunoSEQ multiplex PCR; TCRdb keeps in-frame clones, though not all of them. The sample was found to contain 14,000 or so clones, and every one recurs. The input for sequencing was PBMCs, taken about 1,000 days after allogeneic stem cell transplant with posttransplant cyclophosphamide. The receptors stem from a female patient in her 40s who received an allogeneic stem cell transplant from a related donor, was CMV-positive, and had no GVHD. Some T cells may be the graft donor's. Both conserved end residues are part of each CDR3. The order of the fields is clone size, D gene, J gene, V gene, CDR3 protein, CDR3 DNA. D genes are given only for firm matches. Only some rows state a clone size, as once, few, many or a class for expanded clones.

abundance: few
d_gene: .
j_gene: TRBJ1-1
v_gene: TRBV5-1
CDR3aa: CASSLAIHKNTEAFF
CDR3nt: TGCGCCAGCAGCCTCGCCATTCACAAGAACACTGAAGCTTTCTTT

abundance: many
d_gene: .
j_gene: TRBJ2-5
v_gene: TRBV6-6
CDR3aa: CASSPLETQYF
CDR3nt: TGTGCCAGCAGTCCATTAGAGACCCAGTACTTC

abundance: many
d_gene: TRBD2
j_gene: TRBJ2-3
v_gene: TRBV6-5
CDR3aa: CASSYSGGGAVTQYF
CDR3nt: TGTGCCAGCAGTTACTCTGGCGGGGGGGCAGTTACGCAGTATTTT

abundance: many
d_gene: TRBD1
j_gene: TRBJ2-5
v_gene: TRBV20-1
CDR3aa: CSAGTGETQYF
CDR3nt: TGCAGTGCTGGGACAGGAGAGACCCAGTACTTC

abundance: .
d_gene: .
j_gene: TRBJ2-7
v_gene: TRBV7-9
CDR3aa: CASSLTGLEQYF
CDR3nt: TGTGCCAGCAGCCTAACAGGGCTCGAGCAGTACTTC

abundance: many
d_gene: .
j_gene: TRBJ1-6
v_gene: TRBV9
CDR3aa: CASSAYSQGSDSPLHF
CDR3nt: TGTGCCAGCAGTGCATACTCACAGGGTTCGGATTCACCCCTCCACTTT

abundance: many
d_gene: .
j_gene: TRBJ1-6
v_gene: TRBV11-2
CDR3aa: CASRLGLGSPLHF
CDR3nt: TGTGCCAGCAGACTAGGGCTAGGTTCACCCCTCCACTTT

abundance: many
d_gene: TRBD1
j_gene: TRBJ2-3
v_gene: TRBV7-2
CDR3aa: CASSLSRQGPDTQYF
CDR3nt: TGTGCCAGCAGCCTGTCCCGACAGGGGCCAGATACGCAGTATTTT

abundance: many
d_gene: .
j_gene: TRBJ1-1
v_gene: TRBV6-5
CDR3aa: CAAGLQGSTEAFF
CDR3nt: TGTGCCGCCGGGCTCCAGGGGTCCACTGAAGCTTTCTTT

abundance: few
d_gene: .
j_gene: TRBJ1-3
v_gene: TRBV7-6
CDR3aa: CASSLEVAGNTIYF
CDR3nt: TGTGCCAGCAGCTTAGAAGTAGCCGGAAACACCATATATTTT

abundance: .
d_gene: .
j_gene: TRBJ1-2
v_gene: TRBV7-9
CDR3aa: CASSQVANYGYTF
CDR3nt: TGTGCCAGCAGCCAGGTAGCTAACTATGGCTACACCTTC

abundance: many
d_gene: .
j_gene: TRBJ2-7
v_gene: TRBV19
CDR3aa: CASSIGHSYEQYF
CDR3nt: TGTGCCAGTAGTATAGGTCACTCCTACGAGCAGTACTTC

abundance: .
d_gene: .
j_gene: TRBJ1-6
v_gene: TRBV6-5
CDR3aa: CASSYRGTNSPLHF
CDR3nt: TGTGCCAGCAGTTACCGGGGAACGAATTCACCCCTCCACTTT

abundance: few
d_gene: .
j_gene: TRBJ2-7
v_gene: TRBV5-1
CDR3aa: CASSLRGSEYEQYF
CDR3nt: TGCGCCAGCAGCTTGAGGGGCAGCGAGTACGAGCAGTACTTC

abundance: medium-sized
d_gene: TRBD1
j_gene: TRBJ2-1
v_gene: TRBV5-5
CDR3aa: CASSPPTGGTYNEQFF
CDR3nt: TGTGCCAGCAGCCCCCCTACAGGGGGCACCTACAATGAGCAGTTCTTC

abundance: many
d_gene: .
j_gene: TRBJ2-1
v_gene: TRBV5-6
CDR3aa: CASSLKTYAFNSYNEQFF
CDR3nt: TGTGCCAGCAGCTTGAAGACTTACGCATTCAACTCCTACAATGAGCAGTTCTTC

abundance: .
d_gene: TRBD2
j_gene: TRBJ2-3
v_gene: TRBV7-3
CDR3aa: CASSWRGGKGDTQYF
CDR3nt: TGTGCCAGCAGCTGGCGGGGGGGCAAGGGAGATACGCAGTATTTT

abundance: few
d_gene: TRBD1
j_gene: TRBJ1-1
v_gene: TRBV9
CDR3aa: CASSVAPDREQAEAFF
CDR3nt: TGTGCCAGCAGCGTAGCACCTGACAGGGAACAGGCTGAAGCTTTCTTT

abundance: .
d_gene: TRBD1
j_gene: TRBJ1-5
v_gene: TRBV5-1
CDR3aa: CASREGQGGNQPQHF
CDR3nt: TGCGCCAGTAGAGAGGGACAGGGGGGCAATCAGCCCCAGCATTTT

abundance: many
d_gene: TRBD1
j_gene: TRBJ2-1
v_gene: TRBV7-2
CDR3aa: CASSPTGDRNEQFF
CDR3nt: TGTGCCAGCAGCCCGACAGGGGATCGCAATGAGCAGTTCTTC

abundance: few
d_gene: .
j_gene: TRBJ2-7
v_gene: TRBV9
CDR3aa: CASSFRQKTAYEQYF
CDR3nt: TGTGCCAGTAGTTTCAGACAGAAGACGGCATACGAGCAGTACTTC

abundance: many
d_gene: .
j_gene: TRBJ2-7
v_gene: TRBV6-1
CDR3aa: CASSKGAQGSLLYEQYF
CDR3nt: TGTGCCAGCAGTAAAGGGGCGCAGGGCTCCCTCCTCTACGAGCAGTACTTC

abundance: few
d_gene: .
j_gene: TRBJ2-2
v_gene: TRBV18
CDR3aa: CASSPARRNTGELFF
CDR3nt: TGTGCCAGCTCACCAGCCAGAAGGAACACCGGGGAGCTGTTTTTT

abundance: .
d_gene: TRBD1
j_gene: TRBJ1-2
v_gene: TRBV6-5
CDR3aa: CASTNRGSSYTF
CDR3nt: TGTGCCAGCACTAACAGGGGGTCTAGCTACACCTTC

abundance: many
d_gene: .
j_gene: TRBJ2-4
v_gene: TRBV6-1
CDR3aa: CASSGEAGENIQYF
CDR3nt: TGTGCCAGCAGTGGGGAGGCGGGCGAAAACATTCAGTACTTC